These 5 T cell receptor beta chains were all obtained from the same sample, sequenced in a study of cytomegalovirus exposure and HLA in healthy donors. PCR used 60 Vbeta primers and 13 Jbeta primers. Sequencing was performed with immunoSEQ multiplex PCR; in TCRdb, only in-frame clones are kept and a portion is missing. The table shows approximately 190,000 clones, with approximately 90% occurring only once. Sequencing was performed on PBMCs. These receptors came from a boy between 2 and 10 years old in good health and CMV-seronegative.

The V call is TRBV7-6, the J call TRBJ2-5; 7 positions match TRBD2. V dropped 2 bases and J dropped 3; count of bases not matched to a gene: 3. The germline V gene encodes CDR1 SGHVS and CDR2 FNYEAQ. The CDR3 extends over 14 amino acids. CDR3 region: CASSLSLAEETQYF. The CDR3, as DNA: TGTGCCAGCAGCTTAAGTCTAGCGGAAGAGACCCAGTACTTC.

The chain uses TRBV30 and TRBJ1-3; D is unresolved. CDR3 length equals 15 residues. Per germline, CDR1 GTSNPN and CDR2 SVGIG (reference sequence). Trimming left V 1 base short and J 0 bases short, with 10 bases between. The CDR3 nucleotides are TGTGCCTGGAGTGGGCCCTTCCACTCTGGAAACACCATATATTTT. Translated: CAWSGPFHSGNTIYF.

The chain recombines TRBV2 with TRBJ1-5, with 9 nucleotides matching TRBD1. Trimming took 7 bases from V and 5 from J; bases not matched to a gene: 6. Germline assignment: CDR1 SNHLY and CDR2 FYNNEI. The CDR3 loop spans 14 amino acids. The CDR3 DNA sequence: TGTGCCAGCAATGGACAGGGGTTTGATCAGCCCCAGCATTTT. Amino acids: CASNGQGFDQPQHF.

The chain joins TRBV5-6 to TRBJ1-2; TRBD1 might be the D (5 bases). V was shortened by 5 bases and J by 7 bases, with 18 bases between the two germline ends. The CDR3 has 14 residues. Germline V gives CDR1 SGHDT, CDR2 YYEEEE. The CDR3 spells CASSNIRAFAGYTF. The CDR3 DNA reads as TGTGCCAGCAGTAATATCAGGGCTTTTGCTGGCTACACCTTC.

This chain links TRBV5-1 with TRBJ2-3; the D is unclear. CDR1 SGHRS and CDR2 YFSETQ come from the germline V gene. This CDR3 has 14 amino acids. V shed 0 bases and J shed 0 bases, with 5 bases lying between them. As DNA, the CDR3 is TGCGCCAGCAGCTTGGACCTAAGCACAGATACGCAGTATTTT. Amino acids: CASSLDLSTDTQYF.